The 27 T cell receptor beta chains below were found in one sample sequenced in a study of T cell changes during pregnancy in multiple sclerosis (dated by TCRdb to about 2019). The library was prepared using the immunoSEQ multiplex PCR assay. What TCRdb holds here is the immuneACCESS table cut down to in-frame rearrangements. Part of the clones is not present; checked against another copy, under half of the missing clones reflect an unresolved V gene, and the others are unexplained. This sample has about 20,000 clones in its table, and around 85% of those were observed once. The ten most abundant clones make up 20% of the sample. Sample: CD8+ T cells from peripheral blood mononuclear cells, taken after pregnancy. Every receptor here comes from a female donor in good health, enrolled as a control in a pregnancy study.

The rearrangement links TRBV27 to TRBJ2-2, with D perhaps matching TRBD1 (6 bases). The CDR3 consists of 15 residues. The germline gives CDR1 MNHEY, CDR2 SMNVEV (reference sequence). V shed 5 bases and J shed 4 bases, with 14 bases lying between them. The CDR3 DNA reads as TGTGCCAGCAGTGATAGGGGGTCGATCACCGGGGAGCTGTTTTTT. As protein: CASSDRGSITGELFF.

This clone was picked up one time. The J gene is TRBJ1-2, the V gene TRBV7-9; D gene unclear. This CDR3 region has 13 residues. The germline V gene encodes CDR1 SEHNR and CDR2 FQNEAQ (reference sequence). Trimming stripped 5 bases from V and 5 bases from J, with 12 bases between. CDR3 sequence: CASSVGLAYGYTF. DNA of the CDR3: TGTGCCAGCAGCGTAGGACTTGCGTATGGCTACACCTTC.

The J gene is TRBJ2-7, the V gene TRBV9; TRBD2 might be the D (5 bases). Between the trimmed V and J ends, which lost 0 bases and 3 bases, there was a span of 10 bases. Germline lookup yields CDR1 SGDLS and CDR2 YYNGEE. The CDR3 is made up of 14 amino acids. The CDR3 DNA reads TGTGCCAGCAGCGTAGCGGCGAGGGACTACGAGCAGTACTTC. Amino acid sequence: CASSVAARDYEQYF.

The CDR3 region is CASSQSPEGAGGYTF. As DNA, the CDR3 is TGCGCCAGCAGCCAGTCACCGGAAGGGGCCGGTGGCTACACCTTC. This chain connects TRBV4-3 to TRBJ1-2; maybe TRBD1 (5 bases). CDR3 length: 15 residues. The V end lost 3 bases, the J end lost 7 bases, and 18 bases lay between the germline ends. The V gene's germline CDR1 is LGHNA and CDR2 YSLEER.

This chain links TRBV27 with TRBJ2-5; possible D gene TRBD2, 6 bases. CDR1 is MNHEY and CDR2 is SMNVEV in the germline V gene (reference sequence). The ends were cut back, 6 bases at V and 5 bases at J, with 19 bases in the middle. The CDR3 is made up of 15 amino acids. CDR3 coding DNA: TGTGCCAGCAGCCGGGGGACCTACCGAAGGGAGACCCAGTACTTC. This gives the protein CASSRGTYRRETQYF.

V gene TRBV6-6 combines with J gene TRBJ2-3, with D hard to call. V dropped 4 bases and J dropped 1 base, with 12 bases sitting between them. The CDR3 contains 15 residues. Germline lookup yields CDR1 MNHNY and CDR2 SVGAGI (reference sequence). CDR3 nucleotide sequence: TGTGCCAGCAGTTTCCCTCCCGAGGGCACAGATACGCAGTATTTT. Its protein is CASSFPPEGTDTQYF.

The chain couples TRBV7-8 to TRBJ1-6; unclear D gene. Trimming pared 5 bases from V and 10 bases from J, leaving 18 bases between. There are 15 residues in the CDR3. Germline CDR1 is SGHVS and CDR2 is FQNEAQ. The CDR3 DNA is TGTGCCAGCAGCCCCCGAGGCGGTGATTGGTCACCCCTCCACTTT. It yields the protein CASSPRGGDWSPLHF.

The table lists this clone with a few counts. The chain couples TRBV30 to TRBJ2-2; 11 bases match TRBD2. The V gene end was trimmed by 2 bases and the J gene end by 3 bases; junction bases not matched to a gene: 2. Germline CDR1 is GTSNPN and CDR2 is SVGIG (reference sequence). This CDR3 contains 15 residues. Written as DNA, the CDR3 is TGTGCCTGGAGTCGTAGCGGGAGGGACACCGGGGAGCTGTTTTTT. This sequence encodes CAWSRSGRDTGELFF. Full variable domain (rest looked up from reference TRBV30 and TRBJ2-2): SQTIHQWPATLVQPVGSPLSLECTVEGTSNPNLYWYRQAAGRGLQLLFYSVGIGQISSEVPQNLSASRPQDRQFILSSKKLLLSDSGFYLCAWSRSGRDTGELFFGEGSRLTVL.

This chain connects TRBV4-2 to TRBJ2-3; D is ambiguous. Trimming removed 2 bases at V and 5 bases at J, with 8 bases between. The CDR3 runs to 13 residues. The germline CDR1 and CDR2 sequences are LGHNA and YNFKEQ. The chain's CDR3 is CASSQKLLDTQYF. CDR3 sequence (DNA): TGTGCCAGCAGCCAAAAGCTTCTAGATACGCAGTATTTT.

V usage is TRBV10-3 and J usage is TRBJ1-2, with D possibly matching TRBD1 (5 bases). Trimming stripped 3 bases from V and 4 bases from J, with 12 bases between. Germline V gives CDR1 ENHRY, CDR2 SYGVKD. The CDR3 has 14 amino acids. For the CDR3, the DNA is TGTGCCATCAGTGACGGGGGGACGGCCTATGGCTACACCTTC. Protein: CAISDGGTAYGYTF.

The chain uses TRBV30 and TRBJ1-1; 7 bases align to TRBD1. The ends lost 1 base at V and 4 bases at J; junction bases unmatched: 6. The germline gives CDR1 GTSNPN, CDR2 SVGIG (reference sequence). The CDR3 runs to 14 residues. Here the CDR3 reads CAWSDTGAGTEAFF. DNA of the CDR3: TGTGCCTGGAGTGACACAGGGGCGGGCACTGAAGCTTTCTTT.

The chain recombines TRBV27 with TRBJ2-3, with D possibly matching TRBD1 (6 bases). Germline assignment: CDR1 MNHEY and CDR2 SMNVEV (reference sequence). CDR3 length equals 17 residues. V was shortened by 5 bases and J by 1 base, with 19 bases between the two germline ends. CDR3: CASSPPTGALGTDTQYF. The CDR3 DNA reads as TGTGCCAGCAGTCCACCGACAGGCGCCTTGGGCACAGATACGCAGTATTTT.

CDR3: CASSQPAGRDTQYF. The CDR3, as DNA: TGTGCCAGTAGCCAACCGGCGGGGCGGGATACGCAGTATTTT. This chain connects TRBV19 to TRBJ2-3; possibly TRBD2 for D (6 bases). V lost 6 bases and J 6 bases, leaving 16 bases between the germline ends. The germline V gene has CDR1 LNHDA and CDR2 SQIVND (reference sequence). The CDR3 spans 14 residues.

The J gene is TRBJ2-1, the V gene TRBV29-1; 8 positions agree with TRBD1. CDR1 is SQVTM, CDR2 ANQGSEA, per germline. The J segment lost 4 bases and the V segment lost 7 bases, leaving 15 bases of the junction unmatched. This CDR3 spans 16 amino acids. The CDR3 here is CSAGNRGNPEYNEQFF. The CDR3 DNA follows: TGCAGCGCTGGGAACAGGGGGAACCCCGAGTACAATGAGCAGTTCTTC.

The chain recombines TRBV18 with TRBJ2-7; no firm D call. Between the trimmed V and J ends, which lost 1 base and 1 base, there was a span of 8 bases. The CDR3 totals 14 residues. Per germline, CDR1 KGHSH and CDR2 LQKENI. CDR3 bases: TGTGCCAGCTCACCACGGGCACGTTCCTACGAGCAGTACTTC. This translates into CASSPRARSYEQYF.

The J gene is TRBJ2-3, the V gene TRBV7-8, with TRBD2 identical over 7 bases. In germline, CDR1 is SGHVS, CDR2 FQNEAQ. The CDR3 has 15 amino acids. The V gene end was trimmed by 6 bases and the J gene end by 0 bases; junction bases not matched to a gene: 6. Here the CDR3 DNA reads TGTGCCAGCAGGGTACTAGCGCGAAGCACAGATACGCAGTATTTT. It is translated as CASRVLARSTDTQYF.

The gene calls are TRBV5-6 and TRBJ2-1; the match to TRBD2 covers 9 bases. The CDR3 consists of 14 residues. The junction had 3 bases not matched to a gene; V was cut back by 4 bases and J by 4 bases. CDR1 and CDR2 (germline): SGHDT, YYEEEE. This CDR3 is CASSPTSGYNEQFF. The DNA for the CDR3 is TGTGCCAGCAGCCCGACTAGCGGATACAATGAGCAGTTCTTC.

The chain combines TRBV27 with TRBJ2-3; 7 nucleotides match TRBD2. Per germline, CDR1 MNHEY and CDR2 SMNVEV (reference sequence). With V trimmed by 5 bases and J by 4 bases, 9 bases remained unmatched. The CDR3 consists of 15 residues. CDR3 sequence (DNA): TGTGCCAGCAGTAGAACCAGTGGACTAGCAGATACGCAGTATTTT. It codes for CASSRTSGLADTQYF.

The rearrangement joins TRBV12-5 to TRBJ2-7; 7 nucleotides match TRBD1. The CDR3 runs 17 residues. The germline V gene has CDR1 LGHNT and CDR2 FRNRAP. The V gene end was trimmed by 2 bases and the J gene end by 9 bases; junction bases not matched to a gene: 19. In DNA, the CDR3 is TGTGCTAGTGGTTTGCCTTCGAGGACAGGAAACTTGGCATGGCAGTACTTC. Its protein product is CASGLPSRTGNLAWQYF.

This clone has only one observation. The chain couples TRBV27 to TRBJ1-2; 7 bases map to TRBD1. V shed 6 bases, J shed 4 bases, and the junction held 2 bases outside the gene matches. This CDR3 contains 12 residues. Germline assignment: CDR1 MNHEY and CDR2 SMNVEV (reference sequence). CDR3 residues: CASSDRVYGYTF. Written as DNA, the CDR3 is TGTGCCAGCAGCGACAGGGTCTATGGCTACACCTTC.

CDR3 region: CASTLLGRDQPQHF. CDR3 DNA sequence: TGTGCCAGCACCCTCCTAGGCAGGGATCAGCCCCAGCATTTT. V usage is TRBV6-1 and J usage is TRBJ1-5; a possible D gene is TRBD1 (5 bases). This CDR3 spans 14 amino acids. With 7 bases removed from V and 5 bases from J, the gap between germline ends came to 15 bases. The V gene's germline CDR1 is MNHNS and CDR2 SASEGT.

The chain couples TRBV6-5 to TRBJ1-1; D might be TRBD1 (5 bases). The CDR3 runs to 14 residues. The germline CDR1 and CDR2 sequences are MNHEY and SVGAGI. V was trimmed by 6 bases and J by 6 bases, leaving 17 bases between them. CDR3 amino acids: CASSSLAGSSEAFF. The CDR3 DNA reads TGTGCCAGCAGCTCCCTGGCAGGGTCATCTGAAGCTTTCTTT.

This clone was found once. V gene TRBV6-1 combines with J gene TRBJ1-3, with a weak D call TRBD1 (6 bases). Trimming cost V 8 bases and J 0 bases, with 14 bases left between them. There are 15 residues in the CDR3. Germline CDR1 reads MNHNS; CDR2 reads SASEGT. The CDR3 DNA reads as TGTGCCAGCGGGGGGGGCGGAAGCTCTGGAAACACCATATATTTT. Amino acid sequence: CASGGGGSSGNTIYF.

This rearrangement joins TRBV12-5 to TRBJ1-2; 8 nucleotides agree with TRBD1. Per germline, CDR1 LGHNT and CDR2 FRNRAP. The ends lost 2 bases at V and 6 bases at J; junction bases unmatched: 5. This CDR3 contains 14 residues. The CDR3 coding sequence is TGTGCTAGTGGTTTGCTCCGGGACAGGCATGGCTACACCTTC. Amino acids: CASGLLRDRHGYTF.

The CDR3 reads CAAQEGATGELFF. CDR3 bases: TGTGCCGCCCAGGAGGGGGCCACCGGGGAGCTGTTTTTT. This chain connects TRBV27 to TRBJ2-2; a weak D match, TRBD1 (7 bases). Germline V gene data show CDR1 as MNHEY and CDR2 as SMNVEV (reference sequence). The V end was cut by 11 bases, the J end by 4 bases, with 14 bases between. The CDR3 is made up of 13 amino acids.

The table lists this clone with a count of one. The chain links TRBV5-5 to TRBJ1-2; perhaps TRBD1 as D (6 bases). V was trimmed by 4 bases and J by 6 bases, leaving 16 bases between them. From germline, CDR1 is SGHKS and CDR2 YYEKEE (reference sequence). This CDR3 is 14 amino acids long. Written as DNA, the CDR3 is TGTGCCAGCAGCCAAGCACAGGGTTTAGATGGCTACACCTTC. Its protein product is CASSQAQGLDGYTF.

The rearrangement joins TRBV19 to TRBJ2-2; 9 bases align to TRBD2. Germline-derived CDR1 and CDR2 are LNHDA and SQIVND (reference sequence). Germline trimming cut 8 bases from V and 7 bases from J; bases unmatched to any gene: 8. CDR3 length: 14 amino acids. The CDR3 nucleotides read TGTGCCAGTTCGGCGGGGGGGCCGGACGGGGAGCTGTTTTTT. Translated, it gives CASSAGGPDGELFF.